The source of this T cell receptor (beta chain) is a study of blood T cell repertoires in COVID-19. The wider study: The United States, Italy and Spain provided the acute and convalescent COVID-19 samples. Sample material is recorded as cDNA or gDNA derived from T cells, B-cell-depleted T cells, or PBMCs.

This CDR3 spans 17 amino acids. Germline CDR1 and CDR2: SGHNT and YYREEE (reference sequence). The trim removed 5 bases at V and 1 base at J, leaving 7 bases unmatched. Original data processing: Estimation of nucleated cell counts was performed using reference gene primer amplification. Profiled with immunoSEQ multiplex PCR; TCRdb holds only in-frame clones, not every one. Clone size and V and J calls were adopted from that table, with D and trimming inferred from the DNA. The sample shows about 120,000 clones, approximately 83% of them seen only once. The sample taken for sequencing was peripheral blood. This chain uses TRBV5-4 with TRBJ2-2, with 11 nucleotides matching TRBD1. This clonotype originated in a man aged 80 or over with active or convalescent COVID-19. DNA for the CDR3: TGTGCCAGCAGGAACGGACAGGGGGCCCAGAACACCGGGGAGCTGTTTTTT. Translation gives CASRNGQGAQNTGELFF.